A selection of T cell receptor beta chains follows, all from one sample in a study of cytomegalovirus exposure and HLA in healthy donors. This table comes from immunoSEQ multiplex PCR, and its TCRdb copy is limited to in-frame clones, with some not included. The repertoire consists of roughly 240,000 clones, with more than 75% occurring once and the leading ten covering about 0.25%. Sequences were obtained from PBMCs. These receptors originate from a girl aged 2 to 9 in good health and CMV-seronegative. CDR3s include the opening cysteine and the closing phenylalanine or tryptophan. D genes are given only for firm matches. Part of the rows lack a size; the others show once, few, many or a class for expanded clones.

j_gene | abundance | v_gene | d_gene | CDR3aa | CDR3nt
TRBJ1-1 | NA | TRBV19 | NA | CASSIGGGTEAFF | TGTGCCAGTAGTATTGGGGGGGGCACTGAAGCTTTCTTT
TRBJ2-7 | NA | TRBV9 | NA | CASSAQGVGYEQYF | TGTGCCAGCAGCGCGCAGGGTGTGGGGTACGAGCAGTACTTC
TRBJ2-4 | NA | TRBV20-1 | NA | CSASNKNIQYF | TGCAGTGCTAGTAACAAAAACATTCAGTACTTC
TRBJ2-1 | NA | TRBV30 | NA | CAWSGGALPSYNEQFF | TGTGCCTGGAGCGGCGGGGCCCTTCCTTCCTACAATGAGCAGTTCTTC
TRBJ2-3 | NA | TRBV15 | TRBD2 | CATSRRSGRYRTDTQYF | TGTGCCACCAGCAGACGTAGCGGGAGATATCGCACAGATACGCAGTATTTT
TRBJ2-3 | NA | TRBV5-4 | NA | CASSRTTDTQYF | TGTGCCAGCAGCAGGACAACAGATACGCAGTATTTT
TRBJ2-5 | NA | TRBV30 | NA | CAWSPRTRKETQYF | TGTGCCTGGAGTCCTCGGACACGAAAAGAGACCCAGTACTTC
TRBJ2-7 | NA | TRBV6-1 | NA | CASSERFAGISYEQYF | TGTGCCAGCAGTGAAAGGTTCGCAGGGATTTCCTACGAGCAGTACTTC
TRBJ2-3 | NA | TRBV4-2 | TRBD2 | CASSQGKVAGITDTQYF | TGTGCCAGCAGCCAAGGGAAGGTAGCGGGAATCACAGATACGCAGTATTTT
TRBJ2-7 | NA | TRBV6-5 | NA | CASSRDRSLRYEQYF | TGTGCCAGCAGTCGCGACAGATCTCTTAGATACGAGCAGTACTTC
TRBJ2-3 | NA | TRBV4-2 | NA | CASSQEGRGEGTDTQYF | TGTGCCAGCAGCCAAGAAGGGCGGGGCGAAGGGACAGATACGCAGTATTTT
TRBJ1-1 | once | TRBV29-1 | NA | CSVGRGNTEAFF | TGCAGCGTTGGCAGGGGAAACACTGAAGCTTTCTTT
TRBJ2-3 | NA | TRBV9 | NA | CASSVVGGQLTDTQYF | TGTGCCAGCAGCGTAGTCGGGGGACAGCTCACAGATACGCAGTATTTT
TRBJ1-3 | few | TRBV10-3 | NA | CAISGLDSGNTIYF | TGTGCCATCAGTGGATTAGACTCTGGAAACACCATATATTTT
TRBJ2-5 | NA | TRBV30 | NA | CAWSVMAGYRETQYF | TGTGCCTGGAGTGTAATGGCGGGGTATAGGGAGACCCAGTACTTC
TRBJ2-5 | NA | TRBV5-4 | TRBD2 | CASSFTVGGETQYF | TGTGCCAGCAGCTTCACCGTCGGGGGGGAGACCCAGTACTTC
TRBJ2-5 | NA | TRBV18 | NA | CASSPDSIQETQYF | TGTGCCAGCTCACCGGACAGTATTCAAGAGACCCAGTACTTC
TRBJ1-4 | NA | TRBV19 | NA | CASSRGDRGGLFF | TGTGCCAGTAGTAGGGGAGACCGGGGTGGGCTGTTTTTT
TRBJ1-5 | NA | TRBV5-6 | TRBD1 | CASSLSGGNQPQHF | TGTGCCAGCAGCTTGTCAGGGGGGAATCAGCCCCAGCATTTT
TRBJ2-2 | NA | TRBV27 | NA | CASSLRRAVHTGELFF | TGTGCCAGCAGTTTAAGGCGGGCGGTACACACCGGGGAGCTGTTTTTT
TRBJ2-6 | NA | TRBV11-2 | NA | CASSQGPGANVLTF | TGTGCCAGCAGCCAGGGCCCTGGGGCCAACGTCCTGACTTTC
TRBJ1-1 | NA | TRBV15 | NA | CATSKGGAGTEAFF | TGTGCCACCAGCAAGGGAGGGGCGGGTACTGAAGCTTTCTTT
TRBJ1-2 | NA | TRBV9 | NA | CASSAAGVAYGYTF | TGTGCCAGCAGCGCGGCGGGGGTTGCCTATGGCTACACCTTC
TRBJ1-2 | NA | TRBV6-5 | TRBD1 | CASSYGTEYGYTF | TGTGCCAGCAGTTACGGGACAGAATATGGCTACACCTTC
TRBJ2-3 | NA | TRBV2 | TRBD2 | CASRLAGNTDTQYF | TGTGCCAGCAGGCTAGCGGGGAACACAGATACGCAGTATTTT
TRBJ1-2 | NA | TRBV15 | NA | CATSKRANYGYTF | TGTGCCACCAGCAAGAGGGCTAACTATGGCTACACCTTC
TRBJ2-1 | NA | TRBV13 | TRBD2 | CASSSATGGGPYNEQFF | TGTGCCAGCAGCTCCGCTACGGGGGGAGGGCCCTACAATGAGCAGTTCTTC
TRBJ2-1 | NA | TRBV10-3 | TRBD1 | CAIDDFRGEQFF | TGTGCCATCGACGATTTCAGGGGGGAGCAGTTCTTC
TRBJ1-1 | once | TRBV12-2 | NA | CASRPPGGRFYTEAFF | TGTGCAAGTCGCCCGCCGGGGGGCCGGTTTTACACTGAAGCTTTCTTT
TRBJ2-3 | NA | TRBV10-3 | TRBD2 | CAISEAGGDTQYF | TGTGCCATCAGTGAAGCGGGAGGGGATACGCAGTATTTT
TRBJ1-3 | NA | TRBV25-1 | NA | CASSAASGVPGNTIYF | TGTGCCAGCAGTGCCGCCTCAGGGGTCCCTGGAAACACCATATATTTT
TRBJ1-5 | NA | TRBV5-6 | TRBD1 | CASSSGGPYSNQPQHF | TGTGCCAGCAGCTCAGGGGGACCCTATAGCAATCAGCCCCAGCATTTT
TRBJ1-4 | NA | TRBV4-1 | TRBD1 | CASSQEWGFDRANEKLFF | TGCGCCAGCAGCCAAGAATGGGGATTTGACAGGGCTAATGAAAAACTGTTTTTT
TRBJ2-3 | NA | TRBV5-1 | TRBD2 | CASSWGAGLAGGDTQYF | TGCGCCAGCAGCTGGGGGGCCGGACTAGCGGGAGGAGATACGCAGTATTTT
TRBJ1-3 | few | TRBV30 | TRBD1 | CAWGRQGKAGNTIYF | TGTGCCTGGGGGCGACAGGGAAAAGCAGGAAACACCATATATTTT
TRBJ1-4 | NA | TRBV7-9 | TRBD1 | CASSLGRTGADPDEKLFF | TGTGCCAGCAGCTTAGGCCGGACAGGGGCCGACCCAGATGAAAAACTGTTTTTT
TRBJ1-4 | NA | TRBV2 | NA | CASSLQGINEKLFF | TGTGCCAGCAGTCTCCAGGGGATTAATGAAAAACTGTTTTTT
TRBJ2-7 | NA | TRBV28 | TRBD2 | CASSYPSPPGAGTYEQYF | TGTGCCAGCAGTTATCCTTCCCCTCCTGGAGCGGGAACGTACGAGCAGTACTTC
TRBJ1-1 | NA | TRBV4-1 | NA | CASSQGAVNTEAFF | TGCGCCAGCAGCCAAGGGGCAGTGAACACTGAAGCTTTCTTT
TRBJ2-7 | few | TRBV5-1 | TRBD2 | CASSLAGTSGAIYEQYF | TGCGCCAGCAGCTTGGCTGGGACTAGCGGGGCGATCTACGAGCAGTACTTC
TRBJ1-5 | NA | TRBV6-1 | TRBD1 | CASSETRDRRIGAQHF | TGTGCCAGCAGTGAAACTCGGGACAGGAGAATTGGGGCCCAGCATTTT
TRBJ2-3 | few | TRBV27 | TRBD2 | CASSRIAGGLDTQYF | TGTGCCAGCAGTAGGATAGCGGGAGGGCTGGATACGCAGTATTTT
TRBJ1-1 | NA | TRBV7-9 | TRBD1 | CASSSTGVPNTEAFF | TGTGCCAGCAGCTCGACAGGGGTCCCGAACACTGAAGCTTTCTTT
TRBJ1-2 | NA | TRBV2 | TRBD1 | CASRDPGTGNYGYTF | TGTGCCAGCAGAGACCCCGGGACAGGAAACTATGGCTACACCTTC
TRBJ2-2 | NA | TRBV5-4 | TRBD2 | CASSLGRGRDTGELFF | TGTGCCAGCAGCTTAGGGAGGGGCCGGGACACCGGGGAGCTGTTTTTT
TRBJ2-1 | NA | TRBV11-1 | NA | CASSLGPTAGEQFF | TGTGCCAGCAGCTTGGGTCCCACGGCAGGAGAGCAGTTCTTC
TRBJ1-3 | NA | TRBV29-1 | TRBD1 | CSHAGGLAGNTIYF | TGCAGCCACGCAGGGGGCTTGGCTGGAAACACCATATATTTT
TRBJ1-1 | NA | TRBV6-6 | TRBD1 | CASNGRQGARDTEAFF | TGTGCCAGCAACGGACGACAGGGGGCCAGGGACACTGAAGCTTTCTTT
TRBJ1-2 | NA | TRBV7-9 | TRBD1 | CASSPGDREAGYTF | TGTGCCAGCAGCCCTGGGGACAGGGAAGCTGGCTACACCTTC
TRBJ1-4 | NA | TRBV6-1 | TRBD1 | CAGSSRDRQKLFF | TGTGCCGGCAGTTCTCGGGACAGACAAAAACTGTTTTTT
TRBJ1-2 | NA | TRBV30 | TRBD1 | CAWTGGNYGYTF | TGTGCCTGGACAGGGGGTAACTATGGCTACACCTTC
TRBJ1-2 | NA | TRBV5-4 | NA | CASSLGAARNYGYTF | TGTGCCAGCAGCTTGGGGGCAGCCCGTAACTATGGCTACACCTTC
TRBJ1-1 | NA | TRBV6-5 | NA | CASSYGHRTEAFF | TGTGCCAGCAGTTATGGGCACAGGACTGAAGCTTTCTTT
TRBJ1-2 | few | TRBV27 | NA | CASSLSGGGNYGYTF | TGTGCCAGCAGTTTATCGGGGGGGGGTAACTATGGCTACACCTTC
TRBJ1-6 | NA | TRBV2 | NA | CASNSRVSSLHF | TGTGCCAGCAACTCTCGGGTTTCGTCCCTCCACTTT
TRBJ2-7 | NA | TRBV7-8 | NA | CASSPRLGGIPYEQYF | TGTGCCAGCAGCCCTCGACTAGGAGGTATCCCCTACGAGCAGTACTTC
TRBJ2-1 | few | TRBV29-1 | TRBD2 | CSVEPSGGFLEQFF | TGCAGCGTTGAACCTAGCGGGGGATTCCTCGAGCAGTTCTTC